This T cell receptor (beta chain) was sequenced in a study of Ad26.COV2.S vaccination and SARS-CoV-2 variants. Study information: Enrollment placed the donor in the COV1001 Ad26.COV2.S trial arm. Ad26.COV2.S shots went into the muscle once or twice, 56 days apart. Regarding the study as a whole: The breadth of spike-specific CD8+ and CD4+ T cell responses after vaccination was reportedly substantial.

Of note for this clone: The antigen is undetermined.

Treatment: around 19 received Ad26.COV2.S at low or high dose, single or two shots; 5 received placebo; per-sample allocation not given. After the first vaccine or placebo injection, samples were drawn on day 63. Method: immunoSEQ multiplex PCR; TCRdb's copy keeps in-frame clones and lacks some. The data contain more than 300,000 clones, roughly 86% of them seen just once; the ten biggest clones take up 1.9%. The V segment lost 7 bases and the J segment 6 bases; nucleotides outside the gene matches: 7. Germline V gene lookup returns CDR1 MNHEY and CDR2 SMNVEV (reference sequence). The CDR3 is 14 residues long.

This TCR was recovered from a person aged 18-65 years who received the Ad26.COV2.S COVID-19 vaccine or a placebo. The source was peripheral blood, collected in a trial of Ad26.COV2.S vaccine versus placebo. The chain links TRBV27 to TRBJ1-2; 11 bases map to TRBD1. CDR3 nucleotides: TGTGCCAGCACGAGGACAGGGGGCGCAAATGGCTACACCTTC. Translating it yields CASTRTGGANGYTF.